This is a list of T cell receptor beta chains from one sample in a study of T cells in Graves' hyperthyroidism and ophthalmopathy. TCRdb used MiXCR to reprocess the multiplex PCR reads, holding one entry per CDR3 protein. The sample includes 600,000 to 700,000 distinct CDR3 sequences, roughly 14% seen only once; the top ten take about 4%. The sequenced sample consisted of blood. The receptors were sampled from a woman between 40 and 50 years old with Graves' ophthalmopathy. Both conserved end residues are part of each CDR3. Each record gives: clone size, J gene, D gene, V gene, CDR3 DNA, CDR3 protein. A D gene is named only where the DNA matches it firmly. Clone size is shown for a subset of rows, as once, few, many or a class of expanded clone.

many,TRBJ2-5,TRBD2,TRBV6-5,TGTGCCAGCAGTTACCCCACCTCGGTTTCCGCGGGAGGGTACCAAGAGACCCAGTACTTC,CASSYPTSVSAGGYQETQYF
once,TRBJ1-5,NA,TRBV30,TGTGCCTGGAGTCCCACGGGGGCGGAGGAATATCAGCCCCAGCATTTT,CAWSPTGAEEYQPQHF
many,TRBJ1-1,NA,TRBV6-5,TGTGCCAGCAGTTACTTGGCCAGTAAGGATGAAGCTTTCTTT,CASSYLASKDEAFF
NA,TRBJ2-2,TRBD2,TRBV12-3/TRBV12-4,TGTGCCAGCAGTTTAAATCCGGGAGGTCGGTCCGGGGAGCTGTTTTTT,CASSLNPGGRSGELFF
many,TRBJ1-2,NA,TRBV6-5,TGTGCCAGCAGCCTACAGGGACACTATGGCTACACCTTC,CASSLQGHYGYTF
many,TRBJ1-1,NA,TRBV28,TGTGCCAGCAGTTTATCAGAGCAGGCCACTGAAGCTTTCTTT,CASSLSEQATEAFF
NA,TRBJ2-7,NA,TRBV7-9,TGTGCCAGCAACCCAAGGGGGGGTGCCGAGCAGTACTTC,CASNPRGGAEQYF
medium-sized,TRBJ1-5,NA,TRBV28,TGTGCCAGCAGGGACAGCCTTAATCAGCCCCAGCATTTT,CASRDSLNQPQHF
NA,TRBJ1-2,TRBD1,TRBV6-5,TGTGCCAGCAGTTACACGACAGGGCCAGGAGGCTACACCTTC,CASSYTTGPGGYTF
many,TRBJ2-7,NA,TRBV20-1,TGCAGTGCTAGAGGCGCTAGCGACTACGAGCAGTACTTC,CSARGASDYEQYF
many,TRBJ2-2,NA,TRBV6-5,TGTGCCAGCAGAATGGACTTGATCAACACCGGGGAGCTGTTTTTT,CASRMDLINTGELFF
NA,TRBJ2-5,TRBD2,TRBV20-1,TGCAGTGCTACCTCCGGGACTAGCCCCGTACGGGAGACCCAGTACTTC,CSATSGTSPVRETQYF